These 10 T cell receptor beta chains originate from one sample sequenced in a study of T cells in women clearing cervical HPV infection. Produced via immunoSEQ multiplex PCR; TCRdb's table is partial and in-frame only. The table lists 25,000 to 35,000 clones. Sequencing was carried out using blood buffy coat. Receptor source: a woman aged 18-70 years with a cervical HPV16 infection that either progressed to CIN3+ or cleared (not recorded which).

In regard to this clone: The CDR3 end falls 3 residues outside the read, so it is completed with the germline J gene. The V call is TRBV29-1, the J call TRBJ2-3, with D maybe TRBD1 (6 bases). Germline values: CDR1 SQVTM, CDR2 ANQGSEA. V lost 6 bases, J lost 1 base, and 11 bases lay in between. The CDR3 contains 13 residues. CDR3 bases read: TGCAGCGTCAGTAAGGGGGGCACAGATACG. Its translation: CSVSKGGTDT. The CDR3 reads in full as CSVSKGGTDTQYF.

On this clone itself: Sequence at one end of the junction differs from germline and may be a read error. The CDR3 end lies 3 residues beyond the end of the read and is filled in from the germline J gene. The J gene is TRBJ1-2, the V gene TRBV5-1; 10 bases match TRBD1. The V gene's germline CDR1 is SGHRS and CDR2 YFSETQ. This CDR3 is 14 amino acids long. This CDR3 reads CASSSRTGGYGYTF. The CDR3 DNA, read in part, is TGCGCTAGCAGCTCCCGGACAGGGGGGTATGGC.

This clone is medium-sized (0.01 to 0.1%) by frequency. The CDR3 end falls 3 residues outside the read, so it is completed with the germline J gene. The chain has TRBV28 and TRBJ2-7; D not resolved. The CDR3 is made up of 13 amino acids. Trimming took off 6 bases at V and 1 base at J, with 10 bases between the two ends. Germline loops: CDR1 MDHEN, CDR2 SYDVKM. The CDR3 here is CASSDWNSYEQYF. The DNA read from the CDR3 is TGTGCCAGCAGCGACTGGAATTCCTACGAG.

About this clone itself: The DNA ends 3 residues before the CDR3 does, and the rest of the CDR3 is filled in from the germline J gene. V and J are TRBV13 and TRBJ2-5; tentatively, D is TRBD2 (6 bases). The CDR3 loop spans 15 amino acids. The germline V gene has CDR1 PRHDT and CDR2 FYEKMQ (reference sequence). Trimming took 4 bases from V and 2 from J, leaving 14 bases between them. The CDR3 region is CASSSSPAGQETQYF. Incomplete CDR3 DNA: TGTGCCAGCAGCTCCTCCCCAGCGGGTCAAGAGACC.

To note about this clone: The CDR3 end is not reached by the read, which stops 3 residues before it; the germline J gene fills it in. The chain has TRBV2 and TRBJ2-3; 9 nucleotides agree with TRBD2. Germline V CDR1 and CDR2: SNHLY, FYNNEI. This CDR3 has 18 residues. The V segment lost 2 bases and the J segment 1 base; nucleotides outside the gene matches: 10. CDR3 in amino acids: CASSEWRLAGGRTDTQYF. The sequenced part of the CDR3 DNA is TGTGCCAGCAGTGAATGGAGGCTTGCGGGGGGGCGCACAGATACG.

Concerning this clone itself: The read ends 3 residues before the CDR3 terminus; that terminus is restored from the germline J gene. The chain joins TRBV7-9 to TRBJ1-2; unclear D gene. This CDR3 has 13 residues. From germline, CDR1 is SEHNR and CDR2 FQNEAQ (reference sequence). The CDR3 spells CASSPGLSYDYTF. The sequenced part of the CDR3 DNA is TGTGCCAGCAGCCCGGGGTTATCCTACGAC.

On this clone: The sequenced fragment ends 3 residues before the CDR3 boundary, so the rest is inferred from the germline J gene. The rearrangement links TRBV2 to TRBJ2-2; 7 positions agree with TRBD1. Germline values: CDR1 SNHLY, CDR2 FYNNEI. The CDR3 has 16 residues. The J segment lost 7 bases and the V segment lost 3 bases, leaving 11 bases of the junction unmatched. The CDR3 sequence: CASSDESGGYGGELFF. Incomplete CDR3 DNA: TGTGCCAGCAGTGACGAATCAGGGGGTTATGGCGGGGAG.

On this clone: Coverage ceases 3 residues before the CDR3 finishes, and the germline J gene fills in the end. V and J are TRBV20-1 and TRBJ1-2; D is unresolved. Germline CDR1 and CDR2: DFQATT and SNEGSKA (reference sequence). CDR3 length: 14 residues. Trimming stripped 6 bases from V and 3 bases from J, with 17 bases between. This CDR3 reads CSAVPGRLDYGYTF. The sequenced CDR3 bases are TGCAGTGCCGTCCCTGGTCGCTTAGACTATGGC.

Turning to this clone: The sequence runs out 3 residues before the end of the CDR3; the remainder is reconstructed from the germline J gene. J is TRBJ2-1 and V is TRBV7-3; 10 nucleotides match TRBD1. Germline CDR1 is SGHTA and CDR2 is FQGTGA. There are 15 residues in the CDR3. V lost 5 bases, J lost 7 bases, and 8 bases stayed unmatched. The CDR3 region is CASSEGQGVKNEQFF. The sequenced CDR3 bases are TGTGCCAGCAGCGAAGGACAGGGGGTAAAAAATGAG.

As concerns this clone: The CDR3 goes on 3 residues after the read ends, and that part is filled in from the germline J gene. This chain connects TRBV5-1 to TRBJ2-2; the D gene is possibly TRBD2 (5 bases). This CDR3 comprises 15 residues. The germline V gene encodes CDR1 SGHRS and CDR2 YFSETQ. The ends were cut back, 4 bases at V and 0 bases at J, with 10 bases in the middle. The CDR3 protein is CASSPEAANTGELFF. Partial CDR3 DNA: TGCGCCAGCAGCCCGGAGGCGGCGAACACCGGGGAG.